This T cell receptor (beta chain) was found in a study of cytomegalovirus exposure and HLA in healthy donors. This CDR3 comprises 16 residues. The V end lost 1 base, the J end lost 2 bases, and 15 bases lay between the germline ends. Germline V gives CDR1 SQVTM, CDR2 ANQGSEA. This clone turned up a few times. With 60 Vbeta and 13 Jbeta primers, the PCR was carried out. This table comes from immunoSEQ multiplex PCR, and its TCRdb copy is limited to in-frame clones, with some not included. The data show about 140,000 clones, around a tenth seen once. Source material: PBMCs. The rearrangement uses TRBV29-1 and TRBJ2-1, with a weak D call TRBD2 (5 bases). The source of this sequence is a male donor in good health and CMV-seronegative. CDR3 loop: CSVEGGAEDPYNEQFF. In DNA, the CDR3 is TGCAGCGTTGAAGGGGGAGCGGAGGACCCCTACAATGAGCAGTTCTTC.